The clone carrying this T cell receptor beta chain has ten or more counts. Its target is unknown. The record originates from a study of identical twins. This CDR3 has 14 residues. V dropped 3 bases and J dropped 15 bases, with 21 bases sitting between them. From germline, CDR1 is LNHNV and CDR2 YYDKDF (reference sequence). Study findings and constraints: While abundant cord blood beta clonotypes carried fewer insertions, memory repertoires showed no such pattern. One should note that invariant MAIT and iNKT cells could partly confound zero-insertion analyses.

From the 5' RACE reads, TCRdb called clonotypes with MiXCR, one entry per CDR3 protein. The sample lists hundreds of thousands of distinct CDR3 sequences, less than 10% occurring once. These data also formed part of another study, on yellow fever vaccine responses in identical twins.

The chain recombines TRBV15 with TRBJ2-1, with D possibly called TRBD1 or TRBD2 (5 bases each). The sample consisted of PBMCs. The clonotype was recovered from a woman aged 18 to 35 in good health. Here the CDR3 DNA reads TGTGCCACCAGCAGTGGGGACCCAATCGGGTCGCGGTTCTTC. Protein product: CATSSGDPIGSRFF.